A selection of T cell receptor beta chains follows, all from one sample in a study of vaccination and CD4 T cells after COVID-19. TCRdb recomputed calls from the PCR reads with MiXCR, one row per CDR3 protein. This table has over 10,000 distinct CDR3 sequences, roughly 73% appearing once. Their specific antigens are unknown. Sequenced input: CD4+ T cells from blood, cultured in vitro. These receptors were collected from a human donor who had recovered from COVID-19. Both conserved end residues are part of each CDR3. D genes are given only for firm matches. Clone size appears in some rows only: once, few, many, or a class for an expanded clone.

length	D	J	size	V	CDR3	DNA
14	-	TRBJ2-5	-	TRBV7-9	CASSPRDFSETQYF	TGTGCCAGCAGCCCTCGGGACTTCTCAGAGACCCAGTACTTC
12	TRBD2	TRBJ2-7	once	TRBV12-3/TRBV12-4	CASSLGRAEQYF	TGTGCCAGCAGTCTCGGGAGGGCCGAGCAGTACTTC
10	-	TRBJ1-2	-	TRBV30	CAGQTYGYTF	TGTGCCGGACAGACTTATGGCTACACCTTC
15	-	TRBJ2-1	once	TRBV11-3	CASSLGDGRYNEQFF	TGTGCCAGCAGCTTAGGCGATGGACGCTACAATGAGCAGTTCTTC
15	-	TRBJ2-7	-	TRBV29-1	CSVPKTGTPPYEQYF	TGCAGCGTTCCAAAGACCGGGACGCCTCCCTACGAGCAGTACTTC
15	-	TRBJ1-2	-	TRBV6-2/TRBV6-3	CASSYVGRSNYGYTF	TGTGCCAGCAGTTACGTCGGCAGGTCTAACTATGGCTACACCTTC
11	-	TRBJ1-2	-	TRBV5-6	CASSLFSGYTF	TGTGCCAGCAGCTTGTTTAGTGGCTACACCTTC
16	-	TRBJ2-5	-	TRBV24-1	CATSDWQGDFRGTQYF	TGTGCCACCAGTGATTGGCAGGGGGACTTTCGAGGGACCCAGTACTTC
14	-	TRBJ2-5	few	TRBV28	CASSPPGVQETQYF	TGTGCCAGCTCTCCCCCGGGGGTCCAAGAGACCCAGTACTTC
12	TRBD2	TRBJ2-5	-	TRBV6-2/TRBV6-3	CASSRTSGGQYF	TGTGCCAGCAGTCGGACTAGCGGAGGCCAGTACTTC